These 32 T cell receptor beta chains originate from one sample sequenced in a study of shared clonotypes between healthy human individuals. Profiled with immunoSEQ multiplex PCR; TCRdb holds only in-frame clones, not every one. The data show 2 million or so clones, with 85% to 95% seen just once and approximately 0.13% held by the top ten. Sequencing was done on a sample of naive CD4+ T cells sorted from blood. The subset was: CD45RA+ positively selected. The receptors shown here come from a man younger than 35 in good health.

The chain has TRBV5-6 and TRBJ2-1, with TRBD1 matching 8 bases. The CDR3 contains 15 residues. Germline V CDR1 and CDR2: SGHDT, YYEEEE. The V and J ends lost 1 base and 5 bases, in that order; junction bases with no gene match: 5. CDR3 bases: TGTGCCAGCAGCTTGCTGGACAGGGATGACAATGAGCAGTTCTTC. Its translation is CASSLLDRDDNEQFF. The full variable domain, rest sourced from reference TRBV5-6 and TRBJ2-1, is DAGVTQSPTHLIKTRGQQVTLRCSPKSGHDTVSWYQQALGQGPQFIFQYYEEEERQRGNFPDRFSGHQFPNYSSELNVNALLLGDSALYLCASSLLDRDDNEQFFGPGTRLTVL.

The V gene is TRBV11-3, the J gene TRBJ2-2; 10 positions agree with TRBD2. CDR1 SGHNT and CDR2 YENEEA come from the germline V gene. This CDR3 is built from 14 residues. The V segment lost 5 bases and the J segment 4 bases; nucleotides outside the gene matches: 1. This CDR3 reads CASSRLAGTGELFF. The CDR3 nucleotides read TGTGCCAGCAGCCGACTAGCGGGCACCGGGGAGCTGTTTTTT.

The J gene is TRBJ2-1, the V gene TRBV11-2, with 9 bases fitting TRBD2. This CDR3 contains 17 residues. The V segment lost 5 bases and the J segment 8 bases; nucleotides outside the gene matches: 16. Germline CDR1 and CDR2: SGHAT and FQNNGV. In DNA, the CDR3 is TGTGCCAGCAGCCGAAGGACTAGCGCCCAGCTCGGGCATGAGCAGTTCTTC. Amino acids: CASSRRTSAQLGHEQFF.

Notes on this clone: Different DNA sequences within this sample yield the same CDR3. The V call is TRBV18, the J call TRBJ2-3, with D tentatively TRBD1 or TRBD2 (5 bases each). The CDR3 has 14 residues. Trimming pared 6 bases from V and 1 base from J, leaving 11 bases between. Germline CDR1 KGHSH, CDR2 LQKENI. CDR3: CASSPRDGTDTQYF. CDR3 DNA: TGTGCCAGCTCCCCAAGGGACGGCACAGATACGCAGTATTTT.

This chain joins TRBV6-5 and TRBJ2-7, with D possibly called TRBD1 or TRBD2 (5 bases each). V dropped 4 bases and J dropped 9 bases, with 10 bases sitting between them. The CDR3 totals 11 residues. The V gene's germline CDR1 is MNHEY and CDR2 SVGAGI. The CDR3 is CASSSGTGQYF. The DNA of the CDR3 is TGTGCCAGCAGTTCAGGGACGGGGCAGTACTTC.

The rearrangement uses TRBV4-1 and TRBJ2-1, with D unclear. Trimming cost V 4 bases and J 7 bases, with 17 bases left between them. Germline-derived CDR1 and CDR2 are MGHRA and YSYEKL. The CDR3 has 15 amino acids. The CDR3 spells CASSPTWPNVNEQFF. The CDR3 region has the DNA TGCGCCAGCAGCCCCACATGGCCCAACGTGAATGAGCAGTTCTTC.

The chain couples TRBV5-1 to TRBJ2-7; TRBD2 matches 9 bases. The V gene's germline CDR1 is SGHRS and CDR2 YFSETQ. V shed 4 bases and J 6 bases; nucleotides not matched to a gene: 11. This CDR3 region has 15 residues. In nucleotides, the CDR3 is TGCGCCAGCAGCCCCTTAGCGGGAGCCCCTTCCGAGCAGTACTTC. Protein product: CASSPLAGAPSEQYF.

V is TRBV7-9 and J is TRBJ1-1, with D perhaps TRBD1 (5 bases). CDR1 and CDR2 (germline): SEHNR, FQNEAQ (reference sequence). Between the trimmed V and J ends, which lost 5 bases and 1 base, there was a span of 14 bases. The CDR3 is made up of 15 amino acids. The CDR3 DNA reads as TGTGCCAGCAGCCGTTCGGGGGTCCCGAACACTGAAGCTTTCTTT. Translation gives CASSRSGVPNTEAFF. The full variable domain, completed using reference TRBV7-9 and TRBJ1-1, is DTGVSQNPRHKITKRGQNVTFRCDPISEHNRLYWYRQTLGQGPEFLTYFQNEAQLEKSRLLSDRFSAERPKGSFSTLEIQRTEQGDSAMYLCASSRSGVPNTEAFFGQGTRLTVV.

A word on this clone: The junction does not match germline at one end; this may be a read error. The chain joins TRBV28 to TRBJ2-7; TRBD2 agrees at 8 bases. Germline-derived CDR1 and CDR2 are MDHEN and SYDVKM. This CDR3 has 16 amino acids. CDR3 sequence: CVSSLGRVSGGREQYF. DNA for the CDR3: TGTGTCAGCAGTTTGGGCAGAGTGTCGGGAGGGCGCGAGCAGTACTTC. The entire variable domain, with the rest obtained from reference TRBV28 and TRBJ2-7, is as follows: DVKVTQSSRYLVKRTGEKVFLECVQDMDHENMFWYRQDPGLGLRLIYFSYDVKMKEKGDIPEGYSVSREKKERFSLILESASTNQTSMYLCVSSLGRVSGGREQYFGPGTRLTVT.

The chain combines TRBV10-1 with TRBJ2-2; D is ambiguous. The germline V gene encodes CDR1 WNHNN and CDR2 SYGVQD (reference sequence). Between the trimmed V and J ends, which lost 7 bases and 4 bases, there was a span of 7 bases. CDR3 length equals 12 residues. CDR3 amino acids: CASTPGTGELFF. Here the CDR3 DNA reads TGCGCCAGCACCCCGGGCACCGGGGAGCTGTTTTTT.

The V gene is TRBV9, the J gene TRBJ2-3, with 10 bases fitting TRBD2. The J segment lost 5 bases and the V segment lost 0 bases, leaving 6 bases of the junction unmatched. The germline CDR1 and CDR2 sequences are SGDLS and YYNGEE. The CDR3 runs 16 residues. The CDR3 bases are TGTGCCAGCAGCGTAGATAGCGGGAGGCGTCTAGATACGCAGTATTTT. As protein: CASSVDSGRRLDTQYF.

CDR3 DNA sequence: TGTGCCAGCAGTTTTGACATCAGGGCCACTGAAGCTTTCTTT. Translated: CASSFDIRATEAFF. The chain has TRBV27 and TRBJ1-1; D possibly corresponds to TRBD1 (5 bases). V dropped 3 bases and J dropped 4 bases, with 12 bases sitting between them. CDR3 length equals 14 residues. CDR1 and CDR2 from the germline V gene are MNHEY and SMNVEV (reference sequence).

The J gene is TRBJ1-1, the V gene TRBV7-2; TRBD1 agrees at 7 bases. This CDR3 is 15 amino acids long. Germline loops: CDR1 SGHTA, CDR2 FQGNSA. Trimming took 0 bases from V and 5 from J; bases not matched to a gene: 6. As DNA, the CDR3 is TGTGCCAGCAGCTTAGCCCCAGGGGGATCAACTGAAGCTTTCTTT. Translation: CASSLAPGGSTEAFF.

V gene TRBV28 combines with J gene TRBJ1-5, with 7 nucleotides matching TRBD1. Germline CDR1 reads MDHEN; CDR2 reads SYDVKM. There are 16 residues in the CDR3. V lost 6 bases, J lost 1 base, and 9 bases stayed unmatched. The CDR3 DNA follows: TGTGCCAGCAGACGGACAGGCCTATTGAGCAATCAGCCCCAGCATTTT. Protein: CASRRTGLLSNQPQHF.

V gene TRBV28 combines with J gene TRBJ1-1; weak D call: TRBD1 (5 bases). The length of the CDR3 is 17 residues. V was clipped by 5 bases and J by 0 bases, with 19 bases between them. Germline V CDR1 and CDR2: MDHEN, SYDVKM. CDR3 protein: CASSLYAGGYMNTEAFF. CDR3 bases: TGTGCCAGCAGTCTCTATGCGGGGGGTTACATGAACACTGAAGCTTTCTTT.

This chain connects TRBV30 to TRBJ1-1; the match to TRBD1 covers 8 bases. Germline V gene lookup returns CDR1 GTSNPN and CDR2 SVGIG (reference sequence). The CDR3 runs 14 residues. The J segment lost 6 bases and the V segment lost 4 bases, leaving 10 bases of the junction unmatched. CDR3 in DNA: TGTGCCTGGAAGGACAGGGAGTTTGGGGCTGAAGCTTTCTTT. Encoded protein: CAWKDREFGAEAFF.

J is TRBJ2-1 and V is TRBV5-6; possibly TRBD1 or TRBD2 for D (5 bases each). The CDR3 is made up of 15 amino acids. Germline assignment: CDR1 SGHDT and CDR2 YYEEEE. With 4 bases removed from V and 2 bases from J, the gap between germline ends came to 13 bases. The CDR3 DNA follows: TGTGCCAGCAGCACAGGACTCCGGGCCTACAATGAGCAGTTCTTC. It specifies CASSTGLRAYNEQFF.

The chain combines TRBV6-5 with TRBJ1-2, with a weak D call TRBD1 (6 bases). The germline V gene encodes CDR1 MNHEY and CDR2 SVGAGI. The V end lost 5 bases, the J end lost 0 bases, and 10 bases lay between the germline ends. There are 14 residues in the CDR3. CDR3 sequence (DNA): TGTGCCAGCAGTCGGGACACCTCTAACTATGGCTACACCTTC. The encoded protein is CASSRDTSNYGYTF.

The chain uses TRBV7-2 and TRBJ2-1; D gene unclear. V was shortened by 2 bases and J by 10 bases, with 9 bases between the two germline ends. The CDR3 runs 12 residues. In germline, CDR1 is SGHTA, CDR2 FQGNSA. The CDR3 nucleotides are TGTGCCAGCAGCTTACCAGTAGGCGAGCAGTTCTTC. It specifies CASSLPVGEQFF. Full variable domain (missing parts from reference TRBV7-2 and TRBJ2-1): GAGVSQSPSNKVTEKGKDVELRCDPISGHTALYWYRQSLGQGLEFLIYFQGNSAPDKSGLPSDRFSAERTGGSVSTLTIQRTQQEDSAVYLCASSLPVGEQFFGPGTRLTVL.

The rearrangement joins TRBV7-9 to TRBJ2-5; perhaps TRBD2 as D (5 bases). The V end was cut by 5 bases, the J end by 4 bases, with 17 bases between. The CDR3 runs 15 residues. From germline, CDR1 is SEHNR and CDR2 FQNEAQ (reference sequence). The CDR3 DNA reads TGTGCCAGCAGCCGGCGAGAGGGAAGTGGAGAGACCCAGTACTTC. This encodes CASSRREGSGETQYF.

This sequence joins TRBV4-1 and TRBJ1-6; no reliable D call. The CDR3 length is 14 residues. V was trimmed by 2 bases and J by 6 bases, leaving 8 bases between them. Germline V gene data show CDR1 as MGHRA and CDR2 as YSYEKL. This CDR3 reads CASSQQLGNSPLHF. Here the CDR3 DNA reads TGCGCCAGCAGCCAACAGCTCGGTAATTCACCCCTCCACTTT.

This chain uses TRBV4-3 with TRBJ2-1, with a weak D call TRBD2 (6 bases). Between the trimmed V and J ends, which lost 5 bases and 3 bases, there was a span of 17 bases. CDR1 and CDR2 from the germline V gene are LGHNA and YSLEER. This CDR3 spans 16 amino acids. In DNA form, the CDR3 reads TGCGCCAGCAGCGCTATCGGGAGTCGGGGCTACAATGAGCAGTTCTTC. Translating it yields CASSAIGSRGYNEQFF.

The count of this clone is one. The chain couples TRBV5-6 to TRBJ2-1, with D possibly TRBD2 on 6 matching bases. Germline CDR1 SGHDT, CDR2 YYEEEE. The ends were cut back, 1 base at V and 5 bases at J, with 16 bases in the middle. CDR3 size: 16 residues. In DNA, the CDR3 is TGTGCCAGCAGCTTGTTCTTTGGCAGGGAGGACAATGAGCAGTTCTTC. Encoded protein: CASSLFFGREDNEQFF. Supplemented by reference TRBV5-6 and TRBJ2-1, the full variable domain reads DAGVTQSPTHLIKTRGQQVTLRCSPKSGHDTVSWYQQALGQGPQFIFQYYEEEERQRGNFPDRFSGHQFPNYSSELNVNALLLGDSALYLCASSLFFGREDNEQFFGPGTRLTVL.

V and J are TRBV2 and TRBJ2-1; D is unclear. V was clipped by 8 bases and J by 0 bases, with 11 bases between them. CDR3 length: 14 amino acids. The germline CDR1 and CDR2 sequences are SNHLY and FYNNEI. This CDR3 reads CASRPRSSYNEQFF. The CDR3 coding sequence is TGTGCCAGCCGTCCGCGTAGCTCCTACAATGAGCAGTTCTTC.

The V gene is TRBV27, the J gene TRBJ2-7; 8 positions agree with TRBD2. Germline V gene data show CDR1 as MNHEY and CDR2 as SMNVEV (reference sequence). Trimming removed 7 bases from V and 2 bases from J; junction bases left unmatched: 16. The CDR3 totals 17 residues. The CDR3 sequence is CASKRLSGGRNTYEQYF. The CDR3 region has the DNA TGTGCCAGCAAAAGGTTGAGCGGGGGCCGTAATACCTACGAGCAGTACTTC.

The chain recombines TRBV18 with TRBJ2-2, with D perhaps matching TRBD1 (5 bases). Trimming cost V 2 bases and J 5 bases, with 9 bases left between them. The CDR3 covers 14 residues. Germline-derived CDR1 and CDR2 are KGHSH and LQKENI. The CDR3 reads CASSPNSGTGELFF. The CDR3 region has the DNA TGTGCCAGCTCACCAAACTCAGGGACCGGGGAGCTGTTTTTT.

The chain combines TRBV9 with TRBJ2-3; TRBD1 matches 7 bases. Germline V gives CDR1 SGDLS, CDR2 YYNGEE. V was clipped by 3 bases and J by 1 base; unmatched bases: 8. The CDR3 contains 16 residues. In DNA, the CDR3 is TGTGCCAGCAGCGCCTCGACAGGGTATGGCACAGATACGCAGTATTTT. It yields the protein CASSASTGYGTDTQYF.

This sequence joins TRBV29-1 and TRBJ1-1, with no clear D. V was trimmed by 0 bases and J by 0 bases, leaving 14 bases between them. This CDR3 has 16 residues. Per the germline V gene, CDR1 is SQVTM and CDR2 is ANQGSEA. Written as DNA, the CDR3 is TGCAGCGTTGAAGATCAGAAAGGGAGCATGAACACTGAAGCTTTCTTT. Amino acids: CSVEDQKGSMNTEAFF. The variable domain in full, completed from reference TRBV29-1 and TRBJ1-1, reads SAVISQKPSRDICQRGTSLTIQCQVDSQVTMMFWYRQQPGQSLTLIATANQGSEATYESGFVIDKFPISRPNLTFSTLTVSNMSPEDSSIYLCSVEDQKGSMNTEAFFGQGTRLTVV.

In nucleotides, the CDR3 is TGTGCCAGCAGCTCGGACAGGGGGCTCACTGAAGCTTTCTTT. Encoded protein: CASSSDRGLTEAFF. This rearrangement joins TRBV9 to TRBJ1-1, with 11 bases fitting TRBD1. Germline V gene lookup returns CDR1 SGDLS and CDR2 YYNGEE. The CDR3 covers 14 residues. The junction had 3 bases not matched to a gene; V was cut back by 4 bases and J by 4 bases.

The chain couples TRBV5-1 to TRBJ2-7; no reliable D call. Trimming removed 0 bases from V and 5 bases from J, with 9 bases in between. This CDR3 region has 13 residues. Per the germline V gene, CDR1 is SGHRS and CDR2 is YFSETQ. The CDR3 loop is CASSLERNHEQYF. CDR3 bases: TGCGCCAGCAGCTTGGAAAGGAACCACGAGCAGTACTTC.

The chain uses TRBV2 and TRBJ2-7, with TRBD2 identical over 7 bases. Germline-derived CDR1 and CDR2 are SNHLY and FYNNEI. The CDR3 totals 11 residues. Germline trimming cut 10 bases from V and 6 bases from J; bases unmatched to any gene: 6. The CDR3, as DNA: TGTGCCACTGGGGGGGGAGTCGAGCAGTACTTC. This translates into CATGGGVEQYF.

The chain carries TRBV27 and TRBJ1-2; TRBD1 matches 8 bases. CDR3 length equals 16 residues. In germline, CDR1 is MNHEY, CDR2 SMNVEV (reference sequence). J lost 0 bases, V lost 0 bases, and 3 bases had no gene match. The CDR3 loop is CASSLSGTGANYGYTF. The CDR3 nucleotides are TGTGCCAGCAGTTTATCGGGGACAGGAGCTAACTATGGCTACACCTTC.